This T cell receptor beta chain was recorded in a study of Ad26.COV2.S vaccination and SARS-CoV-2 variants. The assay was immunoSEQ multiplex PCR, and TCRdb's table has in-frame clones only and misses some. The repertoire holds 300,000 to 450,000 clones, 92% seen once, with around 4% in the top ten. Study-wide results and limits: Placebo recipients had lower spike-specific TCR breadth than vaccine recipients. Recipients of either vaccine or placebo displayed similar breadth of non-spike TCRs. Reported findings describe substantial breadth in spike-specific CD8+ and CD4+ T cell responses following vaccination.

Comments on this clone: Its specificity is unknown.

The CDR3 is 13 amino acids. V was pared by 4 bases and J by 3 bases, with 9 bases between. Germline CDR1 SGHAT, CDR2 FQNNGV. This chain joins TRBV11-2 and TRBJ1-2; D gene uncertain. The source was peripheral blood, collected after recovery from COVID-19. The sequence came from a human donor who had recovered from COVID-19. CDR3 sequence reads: CASSSARHYGYTF. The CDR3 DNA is TGTGCCAGCAGCTCCGCGAGGCACTATGGCTACACCTTC.